This TCR beta chain was sequenced in a study of T cell responses to AZD1222 COVID-19 vaccine. Study information: Whether given at about 4 or about 12 weeks, second doses were pooled.

This CDR3 is 11 amino acids long. V lost 7 bases to trimming and J lost 2 bases, with 6 bases between them. Germline V gene lookup returns CDR1 SGHRS and CDR2 YFSETQ. A word on this clone: Its matching antigen is unknown.

Here immunoSEQ multiplex PCR was the method, and the copy in TCRdb shows in-frame clones only, minus some. This table has 95,000 to 150,000 clones, roughly 90% appearing once. Study conclusions and caveats: White British donors predominated, females outnumbered males, and clonal diversity was possibly underestimated. The span of vaccine-associated CD4 TCRs extended across spike, with dominance at 160-218 and 743-854. The study identified only six AZD1222 recipients as seropositive at baseline.

The source is an adult in good health. The chain links TRBV5-1 to TRBJ1-2; D call uncertain. The sequencing here drew on peripheral blood, taken on day 0 of AZD1222 vaccination. CDR3 DNA sequence: TGCGCCAGCGGGGAGAACTATGGCTACACCTTC. Translated, it gives CASGENYGYTF.